Each of the 10 T cell receptor beta chains below was sequenced from the same sample in a study of OX40 agonist ivuxolimab in advanced cancers. Sequencing used immunoSEQ multiplex PCR; TCRdb keeps in-frame clones, though not all of them. The profile shows 57,000 or so clones, 85% of them singletons. Material: CD4+ or CD8+ T cells sorted from blood, obtained in a trial of the OX40 agonist ivuxolimab. The receptor source for this set is an adult with an advanced solid tumor such as melanoma, head and neck, liver or kidney cancer.

This chain connects TRBV5-6 to TRBJ2-7; unclear D gene. CDR3 length: 13 amino acids. Trimming left V 4 bases short and J 12 bases short, with 20 bases between. Germline lookup yields CDR1 SGHDT and CDR2 YYEEEE. The DNA of the CDR3 is TGTGCCAGCAGCACCGCCGGGCCCCAGACGGCGTACTTC. Its translation: CASSTAGPQTAYF.

The V call is TRBV7-2, the J call TRBJ2-4; 10 bases fit TRBD1. Trimming took 4 bases from V and 0 from J; bases not matched to a gene: 12. The V gene's germline CDR1 is SGHTA and CDR2 FQGNSA. The CDR3 extends over 19 amino acids. This CDR3 reads CASSSAGTGVHLAKNIQYF. The CDR3 DNA follows: TGTGCCAGCAGCTCAGCCGGGACAGGGGTTCATCTAGCCAAAAACATTCAGTACTTC. Complete variable domain (other parts from reference TRBV7-2 and TRBJ2-4): GAGVSQSPSNKVTEKGKDVELRCDPISGHTALYWYRQSLGQGLEFLIYFQGNSAPDKSGLPSDRFSAERTGGSVSTLTIQRTQQEDSAVYLCASSSAGTGVHLAKNIQYFGAGTRLSVL.

This sequence joins TRBV15 and TRBJ2-3; 7 positions match TRBD2. This CDR3 has 16 amino acids. The germline gives CDR1 LNHNV, CDR2 YYDKDF (reference sequence). With 1 base clipped from V and 0 bases from J, the junction kept 4 bases outside the gene matches. CDR3 sequence reads: CATSRGSGPSTDTQYF. In nucleotides, the CDR3 is TGTGCCACCAGCAGAGGTAGCGGGCCAAGCACAGATACGCAGTATTTT.

This chain joins TRBV7-9 and TRBJ1-4; no clear D gene. The CDR3 spans 15 residues. Germline lookup yields CDR1 SEHNR and CDR2 FQNEAQ (reference sequence). V was shortened by 5 bases and J by 0 bases, with 10 bases between the two germline ends. CDR3 protein: CASSPFDTTNEKLFF. CDR3 in DNA: TGTGCCAGCAGCCCCTTCGACACAACTAATGAAAAACTGTTTTTT.

The rearrangement links TRBV19 to TRBJ2-7; either TRBD1 or TRBD2 may fit D (6 bases each). Per the germline V gene, CDR1 is LNHDA and CDR2 is SQIVND (reference sequence). The CDR3 has 14 amino acids. V was clipped by 6 bases and J by 5 bases, with 17 bases between them. CDR3 in DNA: TGTGCCAGTAGCCTTCAGGGGAGGCTCCACGAGCAGTACTTC. Amino acids: CASSLQGRLHEQYF.

CDR3: CASSPEMSTTEAFF. The CDR3 coding sequence is TGTGCCAGCTCACCAGAGATGTCCACAACTGAAGCTTTCTTT. The chain carries TRBV18 and TRBJ1-1; D uncertain. CDR1 and CDR2 (germline): KGHSH, LQKENI. This CDR3 spans 14 amino acids. V gave up 2 bases and J gave up 5 bases, with 12 bases separating them. The full variable domain, completed using reference TRBV18 and TRBJ1-1, is NAGVMQNPRHLVRRRGQEARLRCSPMKGHSHVYWYRQLPEEGLKFMVYLQKENIIDESGMPKERFSAEFPKEGPSILRIQQVVRGDSAAYFCASSPEMSTTEAFFGQGTRLTVV.

The chain couples TRBV10-2 to TRBJ2-7; 11 nucleotides match TRBD2. Unmatched junction bases numbered 10, after V lost 2 bases and J lost 7 bases. In germline, CDR1 is WSHSY, CDR2 SAAADI. This CDR3 has 16 amino acids. For the CDR3, the DNA is TGCGCCAGCAGTGAGGGGATAGGGTCTAGCGGGAGGGAGCAGTACTTC. The encoded protein is CASSEGIGSSGREQYF.

V is TRBV9 and J is TRBJ2-3; 8 nucleotides line up with TRBD1. CDR3 length: 16 residues. The ends lost 3 bases at V and 0 bases at J; junction bases unmatched: 6. The germline gives CDR1 SGDLS, CDR2 YYNGEE. The CDR3: CASSGQGARSTDTQYF. The CDR3 DNA reads as TGTGCCAGCAGCGGGCAGGGGGCGCGAAGCACAGATACGCAGTATTTT.

The chain recombines TRBV4-1 with TRBJ1-4; a possible D gene is TRBD1 (5 bases). Germline-derived CDR1 and CDR2 are MGHRA and YSYEKL. There are 19 residues in the CDR3. With 3 bases removed from V and 3 bases from J, the gap between germline ends came to 23 bases. The CDR3 sequence: CASSHPTRAYYYSNEKLFF. CDR3 bases: TGCGCCAGCAGCCATCCCACCAGGGCCTATTACTATTCTAATGAAAAACTGTTTTTT.

J is TRBJ2-2 and V is TRBV2; the match to TRBD2 covers 7 bases. Germline V CDR1 and CDR2: SNHLY, FYNNEI. The CDR3 has 16 residues. Trimming cost V 2 bases and J 4 bases; bases outside gene matches: 7. In DNA form, the CDR3 reads TGTGCCAGCAGTGAACTCGCGGGAGTACTCACCGGGGAGCTGTTTTTT. This translates into CASSELAGVLTGELFF.